This T cell receptor beta chain was recovered during a study of shared clonotypes between healthy human individuals (dated by TCRdb to the early 2020s). Regarding the study in general: The cohort included a few men and two women between 18 and 49 years of age. For each donor, three plates each were used for CD4 naive and CD4 memory, two plates were used for CD8 naive, and one plate was used for CD8 memory. The study deeply sequenced blood TCR repertoires of about five healthy adults to estimate repertoire size and the extent of clonotype sharing between individuals. To increase sequencing depth and limit assay-specific biases, different laboratories used diverse techniques to prepare libraries and sequence TCR repertoires. Leukapheresis yielded between about 0.85 and 9.5 billion PBMCs per donor. What the work shows at the level of the full study, not this receptor alone: Higher generation probabilities were observed for clonotypes shared by all four sorted-subset donors than for non-shared clonotypes. Because the study included only a small number of donors, the genetic and exposure-history diversity represented was limited. Naive subsets generally had larger estimated clonotype richness than memory subsets did. Only blood was sampled, and tissue TCR repertoires likely differ from those in blood. Even with the large sequencing depth, rarefaction of the sorted-subset datasets indicated that sequencing was incomplete. Based on pairwise subsampling, the degree of clonotype sharing among donors was expected to be affected by sequencing depth. When a handful of donors were compared, the shared fraction of clonotypes was about 5% for naive CD4, over 3% for naive CD8, more than 2% for memory CD4, and 0.4% for memory CD8.

For this clone: Its target antigen remains unknown. No clone much larger than this one lies a single base away; base qualities are absent.

From its cysteine to its phenylalanine, the CDR3 spans 15 amino acids. Only CDR3 DNA remains: 45 bases, in frame from the first base. V is cut by 6 bases and J by 2 bases, and the space between the germline ends is 14 bases. The germline V gene gives CDR1 as SNHLY and CDR2 as FYNNEI. Using the deep immunoSEQ assay, multiplex PCR amplified TCR CDR3 regions from genomic DNA. For each cell subset, the extracted genomic DNA was distributed evenly across all wells of several immunoSEQ 96-well plates, and each plate served as one replicate. For sorted subsets, roughly 0.2 ug genomic DNA, equal to about 30,000 T cell genomes, was loaded into each replicate PCR. Purified libraries were measured with a Qubit 3.0 fluorometer, size-checked on a Bioanalyzer 2100, and measured again with the KAPA Library Quantification kit. Each immunoSEQ 96-well plate was sequenced on its own single-read 150-cycle Illumina NextSeq 550 flow cell. The study's processing was this. Because the immunoSEQ output included only junctional sequences and no quality scores, the filtering could not be the same as the filtering used for full-length reads. To assign V/J genes and CDR3, sequences were annotated using PyIR, a Python wrapper for IgBLAST v1.9, with IMGT germline references. Reads were filtered out if the reads had weak V/J assignments (E-value above 1e-6), no CDR3, stop codons, out-of-frame junctions, or ambiguous translated residues. V3J clonotypes were defined by identical inferred V gene, J gene, and CDR3 amino acid sequence. Percentage overlap between repertoires was computed as shared unique clonotypes divided by the size of the smaller repertoire. Three approaches were used to assess repertoire richness: RTK rarefaction, the Chao1 estimator, and Recon v2.1 estimates of unobserved clonotypes. Generation probabilities for all TCRbeta clonotypes obtained by the gDNA method from a handful of donors were computed using OLGA. The table comes from immuneACCESS by way of TCRdb, which keeps in-frame sequences with V and J called. Part of the clones is missing from these tables; in studies checked, under half for an unresolved V gene and the rest for unknown reasons. That table supplies the V and J calls and clone size; D and trimming were determined from the DNA. This sample holds about a million clones; about 72% were observed only once. The top ten clonotypes cover approximately 0.9% of the sample.

Healthy HIV-negative adults with no recently reported acute infections or vaccinations were included as donors. Every donor was a Caucasian adult residing in Nashville, Tennessee, USA. Magnetic negative selection was used to enrich CD4+ T cells, after which naive cells were positively selected on CD45RA and the negative fraction became the memory subset. After blood collection by leukapheresis, PBMCs were isolated using Ficoll-Histopaque density gradient centrifugation and then cryopreserved in the vapor phase of liquid nitrogen. Analytical flow cytometry was used to check the purity and quantity of every magnetically sorted T cell population. Each sorted fraction had its genomic DNA isolated and then quantified by UV absorbance on a Nanodrop 2000c.

Recombination linked TRBV2 to TRBJ2-1; possibly the D gene is TRBD1, per 6 matching bases. The clonotype originates from a man in his late teens or twenties in good health. Some clones in this sample may be carry-over from other donors' samples. What was sequenced was memory CD4+ T cells from PBMCs. This specimen's cell subset or site label, per the study, means: CD45RA-negative fraction. The DNA is as follows: TGTGCCAGCAGCCTCGACAGGATTCCCTACAATGAGCAGTTCTTC. Translated, this gives CASSLDRIPYNEQFF.